The rows below give T cell receptor beta chains drawn from one sample of a study of blood T cell repertoires in COVID-19. TCRdb's table, derived via immunoSEQ multiplex PCR, lists solely in-frame clones and lacks some. The sample shows around 430,000 clones, approximately 90% of them seen only once. Sequencing used peripheral blood. Receptor source: a woman in her fifties or sixties with COVID-19, enrolled during active disease. Both conserved end residues are part of each CDR3. The order of the fields is D gene, V gene, J gene, clone size, CDR3 length, CDR3 DNA, CDR3 protein. A D gene is named only where the DNA matches it firmly. Some rows mark clone size as missing; the rest say once, few, many or name a class of expanded clone.

TRBD1	TRBV6-5	TRBJ1-5	NA	15	TGTGCCAGCAGCCTGGGACAGGGCCTGAATCAGCCCCAGCATTTT	CASSLGQGLNQPQHF
TRBD2	TRBV10-2	TRBJ2-7	NA	12	TGCGCCAGTGGACTAGCGGGGGCCGAGCAGTACTTC	CASGLAGAEQYF
NA	TRBV30	TRBJ2-1	NA	13	TGTGCCTGGAGCTTATATCGGGGCAATGAGCAGTTCTTC	CAWSLYRGNEQFF
TRBD1	TRBV29-1	TRBJ1-2	NA	14	TGCAGCGTTGCCCCGGACAGGGTCAACTATGGCTACACCTTC	CSVAPDRVNYGYTF
TRBD1	TRBV7-2	TRBJ2-7	NA	15	TGTGCCAGCAGCTTATACCGACAGGGGAGCCACGAGCAGTACTTC	CASSLYRQGSHEQYF
NA	TRBV7-2	TRBJ2-6	NA	16	TGTGCCAGCAGCTTAGCCCCCGGCTCTGGGGCCAACGTCCTGACTTTC	CASSLAPGSGANVLTF
NA	TRBV7-2	TRBJ1-1	NA	11	TGTGCCAGCAGCCAGGACACTGAAGCTTTCTTT	CASSQDTEAFF
NA	TRBV7-6	TRBJ2-1	NA	15	TGTGCCAGCAGCCTCGGCACAGGAACCTACAATGAGCAGTTCTTC	CASSLGTGTYNEQFF
NA	TRBV5-4	TRBJ2-3	NA	17	TGTGCCAGCAGCTTGGCCGGAGGACCTATGAGCACAGATACGCAGTATTTT	CASSLAGGPMSTDTQYF
NA	TRBV4-1	TRBJ1-5	NA	15	TGCGCCAGCAGCTATGAGAACCTTAGCAATCAGCCCCAGCATTTT	CASSYENLSNQPQHF
TRBD1	TRBV6-1	TRBJ1-5	few	15	TGTGCCAGCAGTGAAAGGACAGGGGGTACTCAGCCCCAGCATTTT	CASSERTGGTQPQHF
TRBD2	TRBV19	TRBJ2-3	NA	14	TGTGCCAGTAGCCCCCGGACTAGCGTCGATACGCAGTATTTT	CASSPRTSVDTQYF
NA	TRBV6-2/TRBV6-3	TRBJ1-1	NA	14	TGTGCCAGCAGTCTGTACACAGAGAACACTGAAGCTTTCTTT	CASSLYTENTEAFF
TRBD1	TRBV29-1	TRBJ1-4	NA	12	TGCAGCGTTTCAGGGGGCGGTGAAAAACTGTTTTTT	CSVSGGGEKLFF
NA	TRBV29-1	TRBJ2-1	NA	14	TGCAGCGTTGGAGGGACAACCCGTAACAATGAGCAGTTCTTC	CSVGGTTRNNEQFF
TRBD1	TRBV9	TRBJ1-4	NA	15	TGTGCCAGCAGCTTGGCGCGAAGGACAGGGTGGAAACTGTTTTTT	CASSLARRTGWKLFF
NA	TRBV3-1/TRBV3-2	TRBJ2-1	NA	17	TGTGCCAGCAGCCAAGTCGGCGGGGGCCGTTCCTACAATGAGCAGTTCTTC	CASSQVGGGRSYNEQFF
NA	TRBV5-1	TRBJ1-5	NA	16	TGCGCCAGCAGCTTGGGGGGAACAGGGTTTGGTCAGCCCCAGCATTTT	CASSLGGTGFGQPQHF
NA	TRBV12-5	TRBJ2-2	few	15	TGTGCTAGTGGTTTGGTAATAGCGAACACCGGGGAGCTGTTTTTT	CASGLVIANTGELFF
NA	TRBV5-1	TRBJ2-7	NA	14	TGCGCCAGCAGCCCGGAGTATAGTCCCTACGAGCAGTACTTC	CASSPEYSPYEQYF
NA	TRBV3-1/TRBV3-2	TRBJ2-2	NA	14	TGTGCCAGCAGCCAACCAGACAGGACCGGGGAGCTGTTTTTT	CASSQPDRTGELFF
TRBD1	TRBV7-9	TRBJ1-5	few	15	TGTGCCAGCAGCAGGGACAGAACAAACAATCAGCCCCAGCATTTT	CASSRDRTNNQPQHF
TRBD1	TRBV6-1	TRBJ2-7	NA	17	TGTGCCAGCAGTGCCCTTTTTGAGGGACAGGGGGCAAGGGAGCAGTACTTC	CASSALFEGQGAREQYF
NA	TRBV3-1/TRBV3-2	TRBJ2-3	once	16	TGTGCCAGCAGCCAAGTTACTAGTTGGAGCACAGATACGCAGTATTTT	CASSQVTSWSTDTQYF
NA	TRBV12-3/TRBV12-4	TRBJ1-1	NA	13	TGTGCCAGCAGCGGGACTGTGAACACTGAAGCTTTCTTT	CASSGTVNTEAFF
TRBD1	TRBV3-1/TRBV3-2	TRBJ1-3	NA	16	TGTGCCAGCAGCCACACAGGGGCCGGGCCGGGAAACACCATATATTTT	CASSHTGAGPGNTIYF
NA	TRBV7-2	TRBJ1-5	NA	13	TGTGCCAGCAGCAACAAGGGGGATCAGCCCCAGCATTTT	CASSNKGDQPQHF
NA	TRBV6-5	TRBJ2-3	NA	16	TGTGCCAGCAGTTACTCGGACCTTGGGGGGACAGATACGCAGTATTTT	CASSYSDLGGTDTQYF
NA	TRBV3-1/TRBV3-2	TRBJ1-4	NA	16	TGTGCCAGCAGCCCCCGCGGGAGGGAAGATGATGAAAAACTGTTTTTT	CASSPRGREDDEKLFF
TRBD1	TRBV30	TRBJ1-1	NA	16	TGTGCCTGGAGTGTACCGGGACAGGGAGGGCTCACTGAAGCTTTCTTT	CAWSVPGQGGLTEAFF
TRBD1	TRBV6-5	TRBJ1-4	NA	15	TGTGCCAGCAGGCCGGGACAGGTGGATAATGAAAAACTGTTTTTT	CASRPGQVDNEKLFF
NA	TRBV29-1	TRBJ1-1	NA	14	TGCAGCGTTGATACTATCGAGAAGAACACTGAAGCTTTCTTT	CSVDTIEKNTEAFF
NA	TRBV20-1	TRBJ1-4	NA	14	TGCAGTGCTAGTTGGGGCTTTCAATTGGGAAAACTGTTTTTT	CSASWGFQLGKLFF
TRBD1	TRBV7-9	TRBJ1-2	NA	15	TGTGCCAGCAGCCCAATTGAGGGACAGCTCTATGGCTACACCTTC	CASSPIEGQLYGYTF
TRBD1	TRBV2	TRBJ2-2	NA	15	TGTGCCAGCAGTGCTTGGACAGGGACGACCGGGGAGCTGTTTTTT	CASSAWTGTTGELFF
TRBD2	TRBV6-5	TRBJ2-1	NA	15	TGTGCCAGCAGTCCTCTGACTAGCGTCAGGAATGAGCAGTTCTTC	CASSPLTSVRNEQFF
NA	TRBV6-6	TRBJ2-2	NA	15	TGTGCCAGCAGTCCGCCCCGACAACAAACCGGGGAGCTGTTTTTT	CASSPPRQQTGELFF
TRBD1	TRBV30	TRBJ1-1	NA	12	TGTGCCTGGGGGGACAGGGAGGCTGAAGCTTTCTTT	CAWGDREAEAFF
NA	TRBV6-1	TRBJ2-1	NA	13	TGTGCCAGCAGTGAAGGGGCCACAATTGAGCAGTTCTTC	CASSEGATIEQFF
NA	TRBV4-1	TRBJ1-1	few	17	TGCGCCAGCAGCCAAGAGGGCCGGGGGAACATGAACACTGAAGCTTTCTTT	CASSQEGRGNMNTEAFF
TRBD1	TRBV2	TRBJ1-1	NA	13	TGTGCCAGCAACAGGGGCCCGAACACTGAAGCTTTCTTT	CASNRGPNTEAFF
TRBD1	TRBV5-1	TRBJ1-2	few	13	TGCGCCAGCAGCCGCGACAGGGAAAGTGGCTACACCTTC	CASSRDRESGYTF